These 15 T cell receptor beta chains came from one sample sequenced in a study of T cells expressing NK-cell markers (TCRdb year 2020). The method was 5' RACE. Sequencing was performed on an Illumina HiSeq 2000. TCRdb reprocessed the reads, and each CDR3 protein sequence is entered once, without DNA. The sample table gives 300,000 to 500,000 distinct CDR3 sequences. About 11% of the sample is taken by the ten largest. The sequenced sample consisted of blood T cells: a sorted CD56 or NKG2C T cell subset, CD4+ or CD8+ T cells, or bulk PBMC T cells (not recorded which). These TCRs come from a woman aged 45-60 years in good health. Donor details come from another sample of the same person, matched by shared clones.

The rearrangement links TRBV4-2 to TRBJ2-2; the TCRdb D gene call, TRBD2, has no DNA to confirm it. There are 17 residues in the CDR3. In germline, CDR1 is LGHNA, CDR2 YNFKEQ. CDR3 region: CASSQRALAVNTGELFF.

This rearrangement joins TRBV6-5 to TRBJ1-1; TCRdb gives TRBD1 as the D gene, but with no DNA this cannot be confirmed. The CDR3 loop spans 14 amino acids. CDR1 is MNHEY and CDR2 is SVGAGI in the germline V gene. The CDR3 sequence: CASSPRTGNTEAFF.

The V and J genes are TRBV29-1 and TRBJ2-1; TCRdb's D call, TRBD1, is unchecked because there is no DNA. The CDR3 covers 12 residues. The germline CDR1 and CDR2 sequences are SQVTM and ANQGSEA. The CDR3 is CSVRTLYNEQFF.

V usage is TRBV29-1 and J usage is TRBJ2-7; no DNA is available, so the TRBD2 call from TCRdb remains unchecked. Germline CDR1 reads SQVTM; CDR2 reads ANQGSEA. This CDR3 is built from 15 residues. CDR3 protein: CSVEYRSGTDYEQYF.

This CDR3 is CASSESRSLAEQYF. The rearrangement links TRBV2 to TRBJ2-7; TCRdb names TRBD1, which stays unverified in the absence of DNA. This CDR3 region has 14 residues. Germline V gene data show CDR1 as SNHLY and CDR2 as FYNNEI.

V gene TRBV20-1 combines with J gene TRBJ1-6. Germline V lookup: CDR1 DFQATT, CDR2 SNEGSKA (reference sequence). The CDR3 is 12 amino acids. The CDR3 region is CSVGRVNSPLHF.

The V call is TRBV6-5, the J call TRBJ1-1. The germline V gene has CDR1 MNHEY and CDR2 SVGAGI. This CDR3 comprises 14 residues. The CDR3: CASSYSAANTEAFF.

This rearrangement joins TRBV24-1 to TRBJ2-1; TCRdb picks TRBD1, but there is no DNA to check that call. Germline values: CDR1 KGHDR, CDR2 SFDVKD. This CDR3 comprises 15 residues. Here the CDR3 reads CATSDFRTGIHEQFF.

V gene TRBV27 combines with J gene TRBJ2-7; TCRdb proposes TRBD1, but this gene call is untestable without DNA. This CDR3 is 14 amino acids long. Looked up from germline, CDR1 is MNHEY and CDR2 is SMNVEV (reference sequence). CDR3 loop: CASSLGAPYLQQYF.

The rearrangement links TRBV12-3 or TRBV12-4 to TRBJ2-1; TCRdb's D call of TRBD2 is untestable without DNA. The CDR3 contains 15 residues. The CDR3 here is CASSSLAGGAGEQFF.

The chain couples TRBV11-2 to TRBJ2-1; TCRdb picks TRBD2, but there is no DNA to check that call. This CDR3 comprises 18 residues. Germline V lookup: CDR1 SGHAT, CDR2 FQNNGV. The CDR3 loop is CASSLDNSGLFLYNEQFF. Supplemented by reference TRBV11-2 and TRBJ2-1, the full variable domain reads EAGVAQSPRYKIIEKRQSVAFWCNPISGHATLYWYQQILGQGPKLLIQFQNNGVVDDSQLPKDRFSAERLKGVDSTLKIQPAKLEDSAVYLCASSLDNSGLFLYNEQFFGPGTRLTVL.

The chain carries TRBV12-3 or TRBV12-4 and TRBJ2-1; the D call from TCRdb, TRBD1, cannot be confirmed without DNA. The CDR3 covers 16 residues. This CDR3 reads CASSFRAGVPYNEQFF.

This CDR3 reads CASKDSENTEAFF. The rearrangement joins TRBV5-1 to TRBJ1-1; TCRdb names TRBD1, which stays unverified in the absence of DNA. Germline assignment: CDR1 SGHRS and CDR2 YFSETQ. CDR3 length: 13 amino acids.

This chain joins TRBV20-1 and TRBJ1-1; TCRdb proposes TRBD1, but this gene call is untestable without DNA. CDR1 DFQATT and CDR2 SNEGSKA come from the germline V gene (reference sequence). The CDR3 is made up of 12 amino acids. CDR3 sequence reads: CSAQGMNTEAFF.

The rearrangement joins TRBV5-1 to TRBJ2-2. The CDR3 loop spans 15 amino acids. Germline V lookup: CDR1 SGHRS, CDR2 YFSETQ. The CDR3: CASSARGSNTGELFF.